Following are 14 T cell receptor beta chains from one sample sequenced in a study of spatial heterogeneity in lung cancer (dated by TCRdb to the late 2010s). Which antigens these TCRs recognize remains unknown. What the authors observed across the whole study: A correlation was observed between the number of expanded intratumoral alpha and beta TCRs and the tumor nonsynonymous mutation count.

Library preparation used 5' RACE. Sequencing used a NextSeq 500. TCRdb cleaned the public reads at Q25 with fastp, built clones with MiXCR and kept in-frame beta chains. All rows with the same CDR3 protein become a single entry with the most common DNA and genes. The sample table lists 10,000 to 11,000 distinct CDR3 sequences, approximately 8.7% of them with a count of one. The ten top clones hold around a fifth of the sample. The time point label here, explained by the study, means: sample taken at primary tumor resection. Source: lung tumor tissue, taken at surgery. The receptors were gathered from a female donor with early-stage non-small cell lung cancer.

The chain recombines TRBV12-3 or TRBV12-4 with TRBJ1-2; D is undetermined. Trimming took off 1 base at V and 4 bases at J, with 7 bases between the two ends. The CDR3 sequence is 13 residues long. For the CDR3, the DNA is TGTGCCAGCAGTTTAGACGCTGTCTATGGCTACACCTTC. Its translation is CASSLDAVYGYTF.

Ten or more counts support this clonotype. The chain carries TRBV20-1 and TRBJ1-1; unclear D gene. There are 13 residues in the CDR3. Per the germline V gene, CDR1 is DFQATT and CDR2 is SNEGSKA (reference sequence). V lost 6 bases to trimming and J lost 2 bases, with 13 bases between them. The DNA for the CDR3 is TGCAGTGCCCTCCGCACCCGAAACACTGAAGCTTTCTTT. Encoded protein: CSALRTRNTEAFF.

This clonotype was seen repeatedly, ten times or more. V gene TRBV7-2 combines with J gene TRBJ2-3; D is undetermined. The ends were cut back, 5 bases at V and 2 bases at J, with 8 bases in the middle. Germline CDR1 SGHTA, CDR2 FQGNSA. The CDR3 is made up of 13 amino acids. The DNA for the CDR3 is TGTGCCAGCAGCCAGGCCTACACAGATACGCAGTATTTT. Translating it yields CASSQAYTDTQYF.

At least ten counts were recorded for this clonotype. V usage is TRBV6-6 and J usage is TRBJ1-1, with D perhaps TRBD1 (5 bases). The CDR3 is made up of 13 amino acids. V was clipped by 10 bases and J by 4 bases, with 16 bases between them. CDR1 MNHNY and CDR2 SVGAGI come from the germline V gene (reference sequence). CDR3 coding DNA: TGTGCCACGGGGGTAGTGGAGGGCACTGAAGCTTTCTTT. Residues: CATGVVEGTEAFF.

The chain is built from TRBV20-1 and TRBJ1-6; no reliable D call. Germline lookup yields CDR1 DFQATT and CDR2 SNEGSKA (reference sequence). This CDR3 contains 16 residues. Trimming pared 0 bases from V and 0 bases from J, leaving 9 bases between. This CDR3 reads CSARDSFRSYNSPLHF. DNA for the CDR3: TGCAGTGCTAGAGACAGTTTTCGCTCCTATAATTCACCCCTCCACTTT.

This clonotype is labeled as medium-sized (0.01 to 0.1%). This chain connects TRBV20-1 to TRBJ2-3; weak D call: TRBD1 (6 bases). Germline loops: CDR1 DFQATT, CDR2 SNEGSKA (reference sequence). The V end was cut by 0 bases, the J end by 7 bases, with 11 bases between. This CDR3 region has 13 residues. The CDR3 bases are TGCAGTGCTAGAGATCAGGGGAGCCATACGCAGTATTTT. It is translated as CSARDQGSHTQYF.

This clonotype was seen ten or more times. The chain links TRBV5-4 to TRBJ1-1; no clear D gene. V was clipped by 1 base and J by 3 bases, with 4 bases between them. The CDR3 has 12 residues. From germline, CDR1 is SGHNT and CDR2 YYREEE (reference sequence). CDR3 nucleotide sequence: TGTGCCAGCAGCTTGCTCGACACTGAAGCTTTCTTT. Translated, it gives CASSLLDTEAFF.

The V gene is TRBV20-1, the J gene TRBJ2-3, with a weak D call TRBD1 (7 bases). Germline CDR1 is DFQATT and CDR2 is SNEGSKA (reference sequence). The CDR3 loop spans 16 amino acids. The ends were cut back, 5 bases at V and 5 bases at J, with 23 bases in the middle. The CDR3 loop is CSASSPDRARGDTQYF. In DNA form, the CDR3 reads TGCAGTGCTTCCTCCCCCGACAGGGCGCGGGGAGATACGCAGTATTTT.

By its share, this clonotype is medium-sized. The chain couples TRBV9 to TRBJ2-1; 7 positions agree with TRBD1. CDR1 and CDR2 from the germline V gene are SGDLS and YYNGEE. J lost 7 bases, V lost 2 bases, and 9 bases had no gene match. The CDR3 extends over 15 amino acids. The CDR3 sequence is CASSVAGTERNEQFF. The CDR3 DNA reads TGTGCCAGCAGCGTCGCCGGGACAGAAAGGAATGAGCAGTTCTTC.

This clonotype has at least ten counts. For the CDR3, the DNA is TGTGCCAGCTCCCCGGGGGACGCCTATGGCTACACCTTC. Its protein is CASSPGDAYGYTF. The rearrangement joins TRBV18 to TRBJ1-2; a possible D gene is TRBD1 (5 bases). V lost 6 bases, J lost 4 bases, and 12 bases lay in between. This CDR3 comprises 13 residues. CDR1 is KGHSH and CDR2 is LQKENI in the germline V gene.

This clonotype rates as medium-sized. The genes are TRBV29-1 and TRBJ2-3; 12 nucleotides match TRBD2. V lost 6 bases to trimming and J lost 6 bases; unmatched junction nucleotides: 10. The length of the CDR3 is 15 residues. Germline V CDR1 and CDR2: SQVTM, ANQGSEA. CDR3 amino acids: CSVGLAGGPLDTQYF. In nucleotides, the CDR3 is TGCAGCGTGGGCCTAGCGGGGGGGCCCCTTGATACGCAGTATTTT.

By share, this clonotype counts as medium-sized. This chain connects TRBV29-1 to TRBJ2-2, with D possibly being TRBD1 (7 bases). Germline V gives CDR1 SQVTM, CDR2 ANQGSEA. The V end lost 6 bases, the J end lost 0 bases, and 14 bases lay between the germline ends. This CDR3 spans 15 amino acids. In nucleotides, the CDR3 is TGCAGCGTGGGAGGACAGGTATCGAACACCGGGGAGCTGTTTTTT. Its translation: CSVGGQVSNTGELFF.

This clonotype was seen ten or more times. V gene TRBV29-1 combines with J gene TRBJ1-5; D remains unclear. The CDR3 has 12 amino acids. Germline CDR1 and CDR2: SQVTM and ANQGSEA. V lost 4 bases to trimming and J lost 3 bases, with 7 bases between them. The CDR3 DNA follows: TGCAGCGTTGGAGAAAACAATCAGCCCCAGCATTTT. Translated, it gives CSVGENNQPQHF.

This clonotype rates as medium-sized. The chain has TRBV7-8 and TRBJ2-5; 10 bases agree with TRBD2. V was clipped by 5 bases and J by 7 bases; unmatched bases: 19. The CDR3 sequence is 18 residues long. The germline V gene encodes CDR1 SGHVS and CDR2 FQNEAQ. For the CDR3, the DNA is TGTGCCAGCAGCACCCAGACTAGCGGGCCTAATTCTTTTAGGACCCAGTACTTC. The encoded protein is CASSTQTSGPNSFRTQYF.